Each of the 23 T cell receptor beta chains below was sequenced from the same sample in a study of blood T cells in healthy people across ages. Primers used in a second PCR of about 6 to 11 cycles were a sample-barcoded 5' primer and a J-beta primer mix. TCRdb analysed the 5' RACE reads with MiXCR anew, one entry per CDR3 protein. The sample includes about 800,000 distinct CDR3 sequences, approximately 25% of them seen just once. These data are also associated with another study on T cells of mothers and their children.

The sample taken for sequencing was blood. Source of these receptors: a boy younger than 18 in good health.

The CDR3 bases are TGCGCCAGCAGCTTGAAGGGACTAATGCTCGATACGCAGTATTTT. Its translation is CASSLKGLMLDTQYF. The genes are TRBV5-1 and TRBJ2-3; the match to TRBD2 covers 7 bases. Germline V gene data show CDR1 as SGHRS and CDR2 as YFSETQ. The CDR3 spans 15 residues. J gave up 6 bases and V 1 base, and 8 bases lay outside the gene matches.

This clonotype has just a few counts. The chain recombines TRBV7-6 with TRBJ2-4; D is unclear. From germline, CDR1 is SGHVS and CDR2 FNYEAQ. The CDR3 runs 15 residues. Trimming cost V 2 bases and J 4 bases, with 12 bases left between them. DNA of the CDR3: TGTGCCAGCAGCTTAAAAGGAAACGAAAAAAACATTCAGTACTTC. Its translation is CASSLKGNEKNIQYF.

This clonotype was picked up a small number of times. The chain employs TRBV4-2 and TRBJ2-7; possible D gene TRBD2, 5 bases. The CDR3 length is 11 residues. V lost 10 bases, J lost 3 bases, and 10 bases lay in between. The germline V gene has CDR1 LGHNA and CDR2 YNFKEQ. This CDR3 is CATMAGYEQYF. The CDR3 DNA reads TGTGCCACGATGGCGGGCTACGAGCAGTACTTC.

In this sample, this clonotype turned up a few times. This chain joins TRBV6-6 and TRBJ2-5, with no clear D. The CDR3 contains 14 residues. CDR1 MNHNY and CDR2 SVGAGI come from the germline V gene (reference sequence). V lost 4 bases to trimming and J lost 1 base, with 10 bases between them. The CDR3 sequence: CASSWRPIQETQYF. For the CDR3, the DNA is TGTGCCAGCAGTTGGCGACCGATCCAAGAGACCCAGTACTTC.

Concerning this clonotype: An end of the junction does not agree with germline; a read error may underlie this. The V gene is TRBV10-3, the J gene TRBJ2-5, with 12 nucleotides matching TRBD1. The end of the DNA is better explained by TRBJ2-7, so the J call may be wrong. CDR3 length: 17 residues. The germline V gene has CDR1 ENHRY and CDR2 SYGVKD. The CDR3 sequence: CAISEGDRGPSSHEQYF. The CDR3 DNA is TGTGCCATCAGTGAGGGGGACAGGGGGCCCAGCTCCCACGAGCAGTACTTC.

V and J are TRBV6-2 or TRBV6-3 and TRBJ1-4; a weak D match, TRBD1 (6 bases). V was clipped by 6 bases and J by 7 bases, with 15 bases between them. CDR1 is MNHEY and CDR2 is SVGEGT in the germline V gene. The CDR3 runs 14 residues. CDR3 region: CASRTGTPPEKLFF. The CDR3 coding sequence is TGTGCCAGCAGGACCGGGACACCACCTGAAAAACTGTTTTTT.

The chain combines TRBV28 with TRBJ2-7; a possible D gene is TRBD2 (5 bases). V gave up 3 bases and J gave up 0 bases, with 9 bases separating them. CDR1 and CDR2 from the germline V gene are MDHEN and SYDVKM. This CDR3 spans 14 amino acids. This CDR3 is CASSFPGDSYEQYF. CDR3 nucleotides: TGTGCCAGCAGTTTCCCCGGGGACTCCTACGAGCAGTACTTC.

A few counts support this clonotype. The chain couples TRBV28 to TRBJ2-5, with TRBD2 identical over 8 bases. With V trimmed by 3 bases and J by 5 bases, 17 bases remained unmatched. Germline V gene data show CDR1 as MDHEN and CDR2 as SYDVKM. The CDR3 has 18 residues. The CDR3 nucleotides are TGTGCCAGCAGTTTGATAAGGGCGAGCGGGGGCCCTGGGGAGACCCAGTACTTC. It translates to CASSLIRASGGPGETQYF. The full variable domain, with the rest looked up from reference TRBV28 and TRBJ2-5, is DVKVTQSSRYLVKRTGEKVFLECVQDMDHENMFWYRQDPGLGLRLIYFSYDVKMKEKGDIPEGYSVSREKKERFSLILESASTNQTSMYLCASSLIRASGGPGETQYFGPGTRLLVL.

This clonotype appeared a few times. This chain joins TRBV18 and TRBJ2-7, with no clear D. Germline lookup yields CDR1 KGHSH and CDR2 LQKENI. The CDR3 runs to 15 residues. The V end lost 0 bases, the J end lost 5 bases, and 14 bases lay between the germline ends. The chain's CDR3 is CASSPPAAAQDEQYF. The CDR3 DNA follows: TGTGCCAGCTCACCACCGGCGGCAGCTCAGGACGAGCAGTACTTC.

The J gene is TRBJ2-5, the V gene TRBV6-5, with 8 bases matching TRBD2. The DNA end lines up better with TRBJ2-1; the J call may be wrong. This CDR3 has 11 residues. Germline V gene sequence: CDR1 MNHEY, CDR2 SVGAGI. The CDR3 loop is CASRNSGRQFF. CDR3 DNA: TGTGCCAGCAGGAACAGCGGGAGGCAGTTCTTC.

This clonotype was detected once. V gene TRBV28 combines with J gene TRBJ2-5, with D unresolved. CDR1 and CDR2 (germline): MDHEN, SYDVKM. CDR3 length: 12 amino acids. V dropped 4 bases and J dropped 3 bases, with 6 bases sitting between them. CDR3 protein: CASSSTKETQYF. For the CDR3, the DNA is TGTGCCAGCAGTTCCACCAAAGAGACCCAGTACTTC.

This clonotype was seen a few times. The CDR3 sequence is CASSQDLTVQGNEQFF. CDR3 bases: TGCGCCAGCAGCCAAGATTTGACCGTCCAAGGCAATGAGCAGTTCTTC. V and J are TRBV4-1 and TRBJ2-5; no clear D gene. The DNA matches TRBJ2-1 better at its end, which makes the J call doubtful. Germline V gene data show CDR1 as MGHRA and CDR2 as YSYEKL. There are 16 residues in the CDR3.

The chain combines TRBV15 with TRBJ2-5; maybe TRBD2 (6 bases). The CDR3 has 15 residues. Germline V CDR1 and CDR2: LNHNV, YYDKDF (reference sequence). Trimming removed 1 base from V and 4 bases from J, with 13 bases in between. The CDR3 sequence is CATSRGGGMGETQYF. DNA for the CDR3: TGTGCCACCAGCAGAGGGGGAGGCATGGGAGAGACCCAGTACTTC.

The J gene is TRBJ2-7, the V gene TRBV18, with TRBD1 identical over 7 bases. The CDR3 covers 14 residues. Germline CDR1 is KGHSH and CDR2 is LQKENI. The junction had 8 bases not matched to a gene; V was cut back by 5 bases and J by 4 bases. The CDR3 sequence is CASSKGTDQYEQYF. CDR3 sequence (DNA): TGTGCCAGCTCAAAAGGGACAGACCAATACGAGCAGTACTTC. Full variable domain (rest looked up from reference TRBV18 and TRBJ2-7): NAGVMQNPRHLVRRRGQEARLRCSPMKGHSHVYWYRQLPEEGLKFMVYLQKENIIDESGMPKERFSAEFPKEGPSILRIQQVVRGDSAAYFCASSKGTDQYEQYFGPGTRLTVT.

This clonotype showed up just a few times. V usage is TRBV12-3 or TRBV12-4 and J usage is TRBJ2-2; D not certain. With 7 bases removed from V and 3 bases from J, the gap between germline ends came to 6 bases. The CDR3 sequence is 12 residues long. CDR3 loop: CASTQYTGELFF. CDR3 nucleotides: TGTGCCAGCACCCAGTACACCGGGGAGCTGTTTTTT.

This chain uses TRBV7-2 with TRBJ2-5; D is perhaps TRBD1 (6 bases). Trimming removed 5 bases from V and 4 bases from J, with 20 bases in between. The CDR3 is made up of 16 amino acids. The germline CDR1 and CDR2 sequences are SGHTA and FQGNSA. The CDR3 here is CASSPQGTLEGETQYF. The CDR3 DNA reads TGTGCCAGCAGCCCCCAAGGGACATTAGAAGGAGAGACCCAGTACTTC.

The chain is built from TRBV20-1 and TRBJ2-7; no definite D call. The CDR3 loop spans 13 amino acids. The V gene lost 3 bases and the J gene lost 0 bases, with 9 bases spanning the gap. Per the germline V gene, CDR1 is DFQATT and CDR2 is SNEGSKA (reference sequence). Here the CDR3 DNA reads TGCAGTGCTAGGGACCGATACTCCTACGAGCAGTACTTC. Translation: CSARDRYSYEQYF.

This clonotype was found a few times. The rearrangement joins TRBV27 to TRBJ1-2; D ambiguous. The CDR3 length is 17 residues. CDR1 and CDR2 from the germline V gene are MNHEY and SMNVEV (reference sequence). V lost 3 bases and J 0 bases, leaving 17 bases between the germline ends. The CDR3 reads CASSFSLQVGSNYGYTF. CDR3 nucleotides: TGTGCCAGCAGTTTCAGCCTCCAGGTCGGGTCTAACTATGGCTACACCTTC.

This clonotype was counted a few times. DNA for the CDR3: TGTGCCAGCAGTTATACCAGGACAGGGGATGCAGAGACCCAGTACTTC. This translates into CASSYTRTGDAETQYF. The chain employs TRBV6-2 or TRBV6-3 and TRBJ2-5, with 9 bases aligning to TRBD1. This CDR3 is built from 16 residues. V was clipped by 3 bases and J by 4 bases; unmatched bases: 9. Germline loops: CDR1 MNHEY, CDR2 SVGEGT.

This rearrangement joins TRBV14 to TRBJ2-4, with 8 bases lining up with TRBD2. The CDR3 sequence is 16 residues long. Per germline, CDR1 SGHDN and CDR2 FVKESK. V lost 1 base to trimming and J lost 9 bases; unmatched junction nucleotides: 11. CDR3 protein: CASSQGAGGVQGIQYF. In DNA form, the CDR3 reads TGTGCCAGCAGCCAAGGGGCGGGAGGCGTCCAGGGCATTCAGTACTTC. The complete variable domain, with remaining parts taken from reference TRBV14 and TRBJ2-4, reads EAGVTQFPSHSVIEKGQTVTLRCDPISGHDNLYWYRRVMGKEIKFLLHFVKESKQDESGMPNNRFLAERTGGTYSTLKVQPAELEDSGVYFCASSQGAGGVQGIQYFGAGTRLSVL.

This clonotype was counted once. The chain has TRBV5-1 and TRBJ2-4; TRBD1 matches at 8 bases. This CDR3 spans 16 amino acids. From germline, CDR1 is SGHRS and CDR2 YFSETQ. After removal of 1 base from V and 1 base from J, the junction contained 4 bases not matched to a gene. CDR3 loop: CASSLSGQGAKNIQYF. The DNA of the CDR3 is TGCGCCAGCAGCTTGTCCGGACAGGGTGCCAAAAACATTCAGTACTTC.

On this clonotype itself: The junction does not match germline at one end; this may be a read error. The chain employs TRBV11-2 and TRBJ2-5; D tentatively reads TRBD1 or TRBD2 (5 bases each). CDR3 length: 14 residues. The germline V gene encodes CDR1 SGHAT and CDR2 FQNNGV. CDR3 sequence reads: CASKNRDVSYEQHF. The CDR3 nucleotides read TGTGCCAGCAAAAACCGGGACGTCTCCTACGAGCAGCACTTC.

This clonotype was picked up one time. Germline and junction disagree at one end, which may indicate a read error. The chain couples TRBV28 to TRBJ2-2, with TRBD2 as a possible D gene (5 bases). CDR1 is MDHEN, CDR2 SYDVKM, per germline. This CDR3 is built from 18 residues. The CDR3: CASISGLQVIRHTGELLF. DNA for the CDR3: TGTGCCAGCATAAGTGGTTTGCAGGTCATAAGGCACACCGGGGAGCTGCTTTTT.